Sequencing of this T cell receptor beta chain was carried out in a study of response to subunit inactivated influenza vaccine. The CDR3 totals 18 residues. J was trimmed by 0 bases and V by 0 bases; bases with no gene match: 10. Germline lookup yields CDR1 DFQATT and CDR2 SNEGSKA (reference sequence). TCRdb re-called the RT-PCR reads through MiXCR, storing one row per CDR3 protein. The sample carries 500,000 to 600,000 distinct CDR3 sequences, over 10% recorded once. This clonotype has more than one count but fewer than ten. Its antigen is unidentified. Whole-study findings and limits: Only a handful of new T cells, the authors suggested, are recruited with each seasonal influenza vaccination.

The sequenced sample was PBMCs from blood, obtained more than 35 days after vaccination. The receptor was isolated from a man between 50 and 59 years old who received an inactivated influenza vaccine. The genes are TRBV20-1 and TRBJ2-1; 8 bases map to TRBD2. The CDR3: CSARDLGSGGYSYNEQFF. The CDR3 DNA reads TGCAGTGCTAGAGATCTCGGCAGCGGGGGTTACTCCTACAATGAGCAGTTCTTC.